This T cell receptor (beta chain) was found in a study of T cells in Graves' hyperthyroidism and ophthalmopathy. The CDR3 regions of TCR beta were amplified from RNA transcripts. Carried out on the TCR CDR3, a first-round RT-PCR used the HTBI primer set. TCRdb itself ran the multiplex PCR reads through MiXCR, one entry per CDR3 protein. The profile covers 100,000 to 130,000 distinct CDR3 sequences, with 16% appearing a single time and around two fifths taken by the ten largest. Study results and limitations: Blood samples included most of the expanded thyroid clonotypes exceeding 0.001.

The study left out patients who had uncontrolled infection, other autoimmune disease, pregnancy or lactation. At least ten counts were recorded for this clonotype. What it recognizes is unknown. Input material: blood. This clonotype originated in a woman aged 50 to 65 with Graves' hyperthyroidism.

The CDR3 spells CASSFVRGPGTEAFF. CDR3 nucleotide sequence: TGTGCCAGCAGCTTCGTTCGGGGGCCGGGAACTGAAGCTTTCTTT. This rearrangement joins TRBV7-9 to TRBJ1-1; D might be TRBD1 (6 bases). This CDR3 region has 15 residues. Trimming shortened V by 3 bases and J by 5 bases, and 16 bases separated the two germline ends. Germline values: CDR1 SEHNR, CDR2 FQNEAQ (reference sequence).